The source of this T cell receptor beta chain is a study of CD8 T cells in ankylosing spondylitis. Note on this clonotype: Its antigen is unknown.

V lost 0 bases to trimming and J lost 1 base; unmatched junction nucleotides: 2. The CDR3 is 15 amino acids. The germline V gene encodes CDR1 SQVTM and CDR2 ANQGSEA. Each CDR3 protein is one row after TCRdb ran MiXCR on the 5' RACE reads. The repertoire holds roughly 180,000 distinct CDR3 sequences, with 10% to 15% as singletons. Whole-study findings and limits: Roughly 8 highly homologous variants made up a TCR beta motif, and this motif appeared characteristic of ankylosing spondylitis blood.

The specimen was blood, either unsorted or a sorted T cell fraction (not recorded which). The J gene is TRBJ2-3, the V gene TRBV29-1; 9 nucleotides agree with TRBD1. The receptor was derived from a female donor with ankylosing spondylitis or in good health (not recorded which). The CDR3 loop is CSVEDWDRGTDTQYF. CDR3 DNA sequence: TGCAGCGTTGAAGATTGGGACAGGGGCACAGATACGCAGTATTTT.